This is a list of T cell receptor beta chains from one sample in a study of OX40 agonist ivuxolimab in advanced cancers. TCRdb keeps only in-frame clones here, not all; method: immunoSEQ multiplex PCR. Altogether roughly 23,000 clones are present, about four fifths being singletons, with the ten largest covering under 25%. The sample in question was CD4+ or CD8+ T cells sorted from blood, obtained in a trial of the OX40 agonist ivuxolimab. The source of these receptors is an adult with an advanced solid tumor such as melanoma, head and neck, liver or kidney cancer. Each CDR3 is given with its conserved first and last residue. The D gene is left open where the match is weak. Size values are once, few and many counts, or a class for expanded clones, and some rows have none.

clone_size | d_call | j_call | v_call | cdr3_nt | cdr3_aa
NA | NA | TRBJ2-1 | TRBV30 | TGTGCCTGGACGGACGGGGCCGGGAATGAGCAGTTCTTC | CAWTDGAGNEQFF
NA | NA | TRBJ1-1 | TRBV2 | TGTGCCAGCAGGATAACCGCCGGGACACACCTTGAAGCTTTCTTT | CASRITAGTHLEAFF
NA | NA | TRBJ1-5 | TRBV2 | TGTGCCAGCAGTGAATGGGGCAGGGGCAATCAGCCCCAGCATTTT | CASSEWGRGNQPQHF
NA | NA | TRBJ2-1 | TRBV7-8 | TGTGCCAGCAGCCGATTAGGGGGTGAGCAGTTCTTC | CASSRLGGEQFF
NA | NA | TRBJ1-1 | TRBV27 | TGTGCCAGCAGTTTATCGTTCGGCCCCAGAGTAGGAGCTTTCTTT | CASSLSFGPRVGAFF
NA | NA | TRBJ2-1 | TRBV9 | TGTGCCAGCAGCCTGTGGGCCGGATACAATGAGCAGTTCTTC | CASSLWAGYNEQFF
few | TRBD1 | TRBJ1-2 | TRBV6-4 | TGTGCCAGCAGCTCGACAGGGAACGATGGCTACACCTTC | CASSSTGNDGYTF
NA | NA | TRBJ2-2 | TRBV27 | TGTGCCAGCAGGGACCCAGCCGGGGAGCTGTTTTTT | CASRDPAGELFF
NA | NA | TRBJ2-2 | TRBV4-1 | TGCGCCAGCAGCCAAGGGTGGGGCCCCGGGGAGCTGTTTTTT | CASSQGWGPGELFF
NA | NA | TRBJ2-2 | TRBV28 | TGTGCCAGCAGTTTTCTTCCCGGGGAGCTGTTTTTT | CASSFLPGELFF
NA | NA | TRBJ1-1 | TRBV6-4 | TGTGCCAGCAGTCTGTGGGGGAACACTGAAGCTTTCTTT | CASSLWGNTEAFF
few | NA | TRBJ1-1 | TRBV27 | TGTGCCAGCAGTTTACTCGCCGGGACCGGCTTAGAAGCTTTCTTT | CASSLLAGTGLEAFF
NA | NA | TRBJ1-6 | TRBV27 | TGTGCCAGCAGTTTTGGCCAGGCTTTTTCACCCCTCCACTTT | CASSFGQAFSPLHF
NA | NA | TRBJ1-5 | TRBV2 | TGTGCCAGCAGTTTGGGGGACTCTACAGCAGTCCTCAATCAGCCCCAGCATTTT | CASSLGDSTAVLNQPQHF
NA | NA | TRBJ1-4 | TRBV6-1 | TGTGCCAGCAGTCGACAGCCTGCAACTAATGAAAAACTGTTTTTT | CASSRQPATNEKLFF
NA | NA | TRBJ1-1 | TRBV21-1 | TGTGCCAGCAGCAAAGAGGGGACAGATTTGAACACTGAAGCTTTCTTT | CASSKEGTDLNTEAFF
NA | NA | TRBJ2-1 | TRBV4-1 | TGCGCCAGCAGCCAAGCCGGGGGCAATGAGCAGTTCTTC | CASSQAGGNEQFF
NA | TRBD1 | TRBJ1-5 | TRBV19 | TGTGCCAGTAGTTCGTTGGGACAGGGGTATAGTTATCAGCCCCAGCATTTT | CASSSLGQGYSYQPQHF
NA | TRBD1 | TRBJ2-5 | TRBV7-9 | TGTGCCAGCAGCCCCAGGGACAGCCAAGAGACCCAGTACTTC | CASSPRDSQETQYF
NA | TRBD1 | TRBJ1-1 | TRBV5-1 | TGCGCCAGCAGCCACGGGACAGGGCTACTCCCTGAAGCTTTCTTT | CASSHGTGLLPEAFF
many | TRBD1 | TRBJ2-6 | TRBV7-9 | TGTGCCAGCACGTCCGGGACAGGGTTTCCTGGGGCCAACGTCCTGACTTTC | CASTSGTGFPGANVLTF
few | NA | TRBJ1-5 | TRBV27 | TGTGCCAGCAGTTTAGCAGGGAACAATCAGCCCCAGCATTTT | CASSLAGNNQPQHF
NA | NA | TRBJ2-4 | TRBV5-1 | TGCGCCAGCAGGGACTTTACAAACATTCAGTACTTC | CASRDFTNIQYF
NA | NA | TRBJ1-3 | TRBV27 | TGTGCCAGCAAAACAGCCGGAAACACCATATATTTT | CASKTAGNTIYF
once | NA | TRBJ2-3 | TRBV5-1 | TGCGCCAGCAGCCGGACGGACGGTTCGGCGGATACGCAGTATTTT | CASSRTDGSADTQYF
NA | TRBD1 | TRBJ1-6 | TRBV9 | TGTGCCAGCAGCGGGACAGGAAACTATAATTCACCCCTCCACTTT | CASSGTGNYNSPLHF
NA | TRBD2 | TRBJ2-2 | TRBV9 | TGTGCCAGCAGCGCGACTAGCGGGAGGGAGGTCACCGGGGAGCTGTTTTTT | CASSATSGREVTGELFF
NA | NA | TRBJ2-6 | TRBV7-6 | TGTGCCAGCAGCAGCAACCGGGACTCTGGGGCCAACGTCCTGACTTTC | CASSSNRDSGANVLTF
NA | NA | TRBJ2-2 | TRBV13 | TGTGCCAGCAGCCGAAACCCTATTCCCCCGGGGGAGCTGTTTTTT | CASSRNPIPPGELFF
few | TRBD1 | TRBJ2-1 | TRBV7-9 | TGTGCCAGCGGGACAGGGGGTCACAATGAGCAGTTCTTC | CASGTGGHNEQFF
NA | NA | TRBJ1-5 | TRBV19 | TGTGCCAGTAGTAGGACAGTAGATAGCAATCAGCCCCAGCATTTT | CASSRTVDSNQPQHF
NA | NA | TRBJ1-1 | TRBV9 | TGTGCCAGCAGCCCCGCGGCAGGGTGGGCTTTCTTT | CASSPAAGWAFF
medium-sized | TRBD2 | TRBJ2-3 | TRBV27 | TGTGCCAGCAGTTTGAATAGCGGGGGGAGCACAGATACGCAGTATTTT | CASSLNSGGSTDTQYF
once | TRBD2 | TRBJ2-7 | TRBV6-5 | TGTGCCAGCAGTTACGCGGGGGGGTCCTACGAGCAGTACTTC | CASSYAGGSYEQYF
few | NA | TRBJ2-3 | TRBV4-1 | TGCGCCAGCAGCCAAGAGGGGAAGGGAACAGATACGCAGTATTTT | CASSQEGKGTDTQYF
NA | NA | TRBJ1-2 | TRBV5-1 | TGCGCCAGCAGCAGGGACGACAGTTTCTATGGCTACACCTTC | CASSRDDSFYGYTF
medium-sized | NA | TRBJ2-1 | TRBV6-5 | TGTGCCAGCCATTCCCTTAATGAGCAGTTCTTC | CASHSLNEQFF
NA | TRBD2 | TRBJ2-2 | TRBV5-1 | TGCGCCAGCAGCTTACGACTAGCGGGAGGGCCGGGCACCGGGGAGCTGTTTTTT | CASSLRLAGGPGTGELFF
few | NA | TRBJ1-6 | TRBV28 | TGTGCCAGCAGTAAGTCCTTCTTGTCACCCCTCCACTTT | CASSKSFLSPLHF
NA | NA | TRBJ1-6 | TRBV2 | TGTGCCAGCAGTGAGGAGAGCTCCTATAATTCACCCCTCCACTTT | CASSEESSYNSPLHF
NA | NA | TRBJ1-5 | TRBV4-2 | TGTGCCAGCAGACCCCAGGGGTATGGCAATCAGCCCCAGCATTTT | CASRPQGYGNQPQHF
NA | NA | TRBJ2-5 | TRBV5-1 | TGCGCCAGCTATGTAGATCAGGGAGAGACCCAGTACTTC | CASYVDQGETQYF
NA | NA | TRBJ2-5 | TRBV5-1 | TGCGCCAGCAGCCCCGCCGCTCGGGCCGGAGAGACCCAGTACTTC | CASSPAARAGETQYF
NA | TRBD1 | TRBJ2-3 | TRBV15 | TGTGCCACCAGCGGGACAGGGGCCGGAGATACGCAGTATTTT | CATSGTGAGDTQYF
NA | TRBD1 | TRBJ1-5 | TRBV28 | TGTGCCAGCAGTTTATCCACAGGGGCGGTCGATCAGCCCCAGCATTTT | CASSLSTGAVDQPQHF
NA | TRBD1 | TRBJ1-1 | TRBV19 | TGTGCCAGTAGTACTACGAAGACAGGGGAGAACACTGAAGCTTTCTTT | CASSTTKTGENTEAFF
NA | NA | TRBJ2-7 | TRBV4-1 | TGCGCCAGCAGCCTACAGTCTGTGGACGCGAGCTACGAGCAGTACTTC | CASSLQSVDASYEQYF